This section outlines one TCR beta chain sequence together with its context. Its antigen is unidentified. The data are from a study of molecular identifiers for immune sequencing clone quantification. Bulk TCR libraries were made with methods that had been previously described and with listed TCR primers. TCRdb used MiXCR to reprocess the PCR reads, holding one entry per CDR3 protein. The top ten clones hold 0.7% to 0.9% of a sample with about 320,000 distinct CDR3 sequences, roughly 23% of them seen once. CD8+CD4-CCR7+CD45RA+ cells were sorted as naive CD8 T cells. Overall study findings and caveats: Clones carrying above 20 RNA copies accounted for over 97% of effector molecules, under 1% in naive cells. Spiked Jurkat TCR RNA originating from one cell could reportedly be identified amid 850,000 to 1,000,000 naive cells.

This CDR3 has 18 residues. Germline loops: CDR1 LGHNA, CDR2 YSLEER. V lost 0 bases to trimming and J lost 3 bases; unmatched junction nucleotides: 9. This sequence was found in a human donor in good health. Some libraries in this study had Jurkat cell RNA spiked in. The rearrangement joins TRBV4-3 to TRBJ2-3; 10 bases align to TRBD2. What was sequenced was naive CD8+ T cells from blood, with Jurkat cell RNA spiked in. Subset denoted: FACS-sorted CD8+CD4-CCR7+CD45RA+ naive T cells. The CDR3 DNA reads as TGCGCCAGCAGCCAAGATAGGGCTAGCGGGAGAGTAACAGATACGCAGTATTTT. Translated, it gives CASSQDRASGRVTDTQYF.